This entry is about one T cell receptor (beta chain). The record originates from a study of cytomegalovirus exposure and HLA in healthy donors. This CDR3 is built from 13 residues. Germline loops: CDR1 SGHAT, CDR2 FQNNGV. V was pared by 5 bases and J by 4 bases, with 11 bases between. Here immunoSEQ multiplex PCR was the method, and the copy in TCRdb shows in-frame clones only, minus some. The data contain some 180,000 clones, about three quarters of them singletons. Material: PBMCs. The receptor comes from a woman aged 25 to 39 in good health and CMV-seronegative. J is TRBJ2-5 and V is TRBV11-2; maybe TRBD2 (6 bases). The CDR3 DNA is TGTGCCAGCAGCCTGACTAGGGGAGAGACCCAGTACTTC. Its protein is CASSLTRGETQYF.